The T cell receptor beta chain described here comes from a study of T cell repertoires in cytomegalovirus infection. TCRdb itself ran the reads through MiXCR, one entry per CDR3 protein. The data hold approximately 730,000 distinct CDR3 sequences, with roughly 29% observed a single time. With 2 bases removed from V and 2 bases from J, the gap between germline ends came to 10 bases. Germline CDR1 is SGHKS and CDR2 is YYEKEE (reference sequence). The CDR3 length is 14 residues. Regarding this clonotype: Its antigen is unidentified.

V is TRBV5-5 and J is TRBJ1-2; tentative D call: TRBD1 (5 bases). Here the sequenced sample was cultured CD8+ T cells from PBMCs, taken from culture after CMV antigen stimulation. This TCR derives from a human donor in good health (CMV status not recorded). Some clones in this sample may be carry-over from other donors' samples. The DNA for the CDR3 is TGTGCCAGCAGCTTTGTGACAGAAAACTATGGCTACACCTTC. This translates into CASSFVTENYGYTF.